A selection of T cell receptor beta chains follows, all from one sample in a study of T cells in Graves' hyperthyroidism and ophthalmopathy. TCRdb itself ran the multiplex PCR reads through MiXCR, one entry per CDR3 protein. The sample shows about 600,000 distinct CDR3 sequences, approximately 16% of them seen only once. The material sequenced was blood. All receptors come from a woman in her thirties or forties with Graves' ophthalmopathy. Both conserved end residues are trimmed from each CDR3. Each record gives: clone size, V gene, J gene, CDR3 length, D gene, CDR3 protein. The D gene is left open where the match is weak. Not every row has a clone size; where given, it reads once, few, many or a size class.

size: few
V: TRBV12-5
J: TRBJ1-3
length: 14
D: TRBD1
CDR3: ASGLVGGAGGNTIY

size: -
V: TRBV20-1
J: TRBJ2-7
length: 11
D: TRBD1
CDR3: SAAPGQTYEQY

size: many
V: TRBV2
J: TRBJ1-4
length: 11
D: -
CDR3: ASSRWGAEKLF

size: many
V: TRBV28
J: TRBJ2-1
length: 19
D: TRBD1
CDR3: ASSLWIPGQGSISSYNEQF

size: few
V: TRBV19
J: TRBJ1-1
length: 12
D: -
CDR3: ASSMTGLNTEAF

size: -
V: TRBV7-9
J: TRBJ2-3
length: 14
D: TRBD2
CDR3: ASSPLTSGNLDTQY

size: many
V: TRBV20-1
J: TRBJ2-3
length: 14
D: TRBD2
CDR3: SARNSGGLAGDTQY

size: many
V: TRBV30
J: TRBJ2-5
length: 12
D: -
CDR3: AWSTGTGQETQY

size: -
V: TRBV6-1
J: TRBJ2-6
length: 11
D: -
CDR3: ASGGPGANVLT

size: many
V: TRBV2
J: TRBJ1-5
length: 12
D: TRBD1
CDR3: ASTPTGVGQPQH

size: many
V: TRBV20-1
J: TRBJ2-7
length: 13
D: TRBD2
CDR3: SARDPGLAEYEQY

size: many
V: TRBV5-1
J: TRBJ2-3
length: 11
D: -
CDR3: ASSLGATDTQY

size: many
V: TRBV3-1
J: TRBJ2-1
length: 10
D: -
CDR3: ASSRTNNEQF

size: few
V: TRBV6-9
J: TRBJ2-2
length: 13
D: TRBD2
CDR3: ASSYDWGGTGELF

size: many
V: TRBV3-1
J: TRBJ1-2
length: 12
D: TRBD1
CDR3: ASSQGQGADGYT

size: many
V: TRBV28
J: TRBJ2-5
length: 11
D: -
CDR3: ASSPGTWETQY

size: -
V: TRBV20-1
J: TRBJ2-1
length: 13
D: -
CDR3: SARDQGGAYNEQF

size: many
V: TRBV12-3/TRBV12-4
J: TRBJ2-2
length: 17
D: TRBD2
CDR3: ASSGRASGIGWDTGELF

size: many
V: TRBV5-1
J: TRBJ1-4
length: 12
D: -
CDR3: ASSPEGAREKLF

size: few
V: TRBV7-2
J: TRBJ2-5
length: 15
D: TRBD2
CDR3: ASSLAFSGGAEETQY

size: once
V: TRBV20-1
J: TRBJ2-1
length: 12
D: TRBD2
CDR3: SATGTSGRSEQF

size: -
V: TRBV11-1
J: TRBJ2-1
length: 14
D: TRBD2
CDR3: ASSLGLAGVRNEQF

size: -
V: TRBV6-1
J: TRBJ1-2
length: 9
D: -
CDR3: ASRRDIGYT

size: -
V: TRBV7-9
J: TRBJ2-5
length: 13
D: TRBD1
CDR3: ASSLGGQGSETQY

size: many
V: TRBV28
J: TRBJ1-3
length: 13
D: TRBD1
CDR3: ASSDRAHSGNTIY

size: few
V: TRBV10-2
J: TRBJ2-7
length: 13
D: TRBD2
CDR3: ASSESSGGRRGQY

size: many
V: TRBV5-1
J: TRBJ2-3
length: 14
D: TRBD1
CDR3: ASSLGQGASPDTQY

size: few
V: TRBV9
J: TRBJ2-2
length: 13
D: TRBD2
CDR3: ASRGGGAEAGELF

size: -
V: TRBV28
J: TRBJ1-2
length: 9
D: TRBD1
CDR3: ASRDRDGYT

size: many
V: TRBV5-6
J: TRBJ2-5
length: 11
D: -
CDR3: ASSFWDSETQY

size: many
V: TRBV2
J: TRBJ2-5
length: 13
D: TRBD2
CDR3: ASSELAGLKETQY

size: many
V: TRBV28
J: TRBJ1-1
length: 11
D: -
CDR3: ASNRGLNTEAF

size: few
V: TRBV6-1
J: TRBJ1-2
length: 12
D: TRBD1
CDR3: ASSELTGRYGYT

size: few
V: TRBV4-2
J: TRBJ2-5
length: 18
D: TRBD2
CDR3: ASSQESGGLAGVWSETQY

size: -
V: TRBV11-2
J: TRBJ1-2
length: 14
D: TRBD1
CDR3: ASSLHITGERGGYT

size: many
V: TRBV20-1
J: TRBJ1-3
length: 13
D: -
CDR3: SARGQLFSGNTIY

size: many
V: TRBV28
J: TRBJ2-3
length: 12
D: TRBD2
CDR3: ASNLAGVFDTQY

size: many
V: TRBV6-5
J: TRBJ2-2
length: 15
D: -
CDR3: ASSYGRRSSSTGELF

size: many
V: TRBV2
J: TRBJ1-4
length: 14
D: TRBD1
CDR3: ASRVGGTGGNEKLF

size: many
V: TRBV5-1
J: TRBJ2-1
length: 12
D: -
CDR3: ASSLASPGIEQF